This TCR beta chain was recorded in a study of Tregs in tolerant kidney transplant recipients. Data came from immunoSEQ multiplex PCR; TCRdb stores just in-frame clones and leaves some out. The table has more than 60,000 clones, roughly 98% seen once. Germline V CDR1 and CDR2: SGHAT, FQNNGV. There are 12 residues in the CDR3. The V end was cut by 0 bases, the J end by 4 bases, with 3 bases between. This rearrangement joins TRBV11-2 to TRBJ2-5; D remains ambiguous. This clonotype was obtained from a human donor who received a combined kidney and bone marrow transplant. Sample: CD4+ T cells from blood, taken before the transplant. In nucleotides, the CDR3 is TGTGCCAGCAGCTTAGACTCAGAGACCCAGTACTTC. Translating it yields CASSLDSETQYF.